The following is a TCR beta chain sequence with its context. Per germline, CDR1 SQVTM and CDR2 ANQGSEA. V dropped 8 bases and J dropped 0 bases, with 9 bases sitting between them. CDR3 length equals 12 residues. The donors were adults (healthy and HIV-negative) with no recent acute infections or vaccinations. Naive CD45RA+ and memory CD45RA-negative subsets were split from CD4+ cells. This record belongs to a study of shared clonotypes between healthy human individuals. Overall study: Per donor, CD8 memory used one plate, CD8 naive used two, CD4 memory used three and CD4 naive used three.

Clones were sequenced by immunoSEQ multiplex PCR, and TCRdb holds only the in-frame ones, with some missing. The sample consists of hundreds of thousands of clones, approximately 73% of them appearing once. The sequence came from a woman aged 30 to 39 in good health. This chain uses TRBV29-1 with TRBJ2-3; no clear D gene. The sample comprised memory CD4+ T cells sorted from blood. The subset here: CD45RA-negative fraction. The CDR3 reads CSQLGSTDTQYF. CDR3 nucleotides: TGCAGCCAGCTTGGAAGCACAGATACGCAGTATTTT.